These 14 T cell receptor beta chains were all obtained from the same sample, sequenced in a study of cytomegalovirus exposure and HLA in healthy donors. TCRdb keeps only in-frame clones here, not all; method: immunoSEQ multiplex PCR. The sample lists approximately 46,000 clones, over 85% occurring once. The specimen was PBMCs. The source is a woman between 18 and 30 years old in good health and CMV-seronegative.

The chain is built from TRBV21-1 and TRBJ2-2; TRBD1 is the table's D call and was not checked against the DNA. TRBV21-1 corresponds to a pseudogene. CDR3 size: 17 residues. CDR3 amino acids: CASSSNRQGLGTGELFF. In nucleotides, the CDR3 is TGTGCCAGCAGCTCTAACCGACAGGGACTTGGGACCGGGGAGCTGTTTTTT.

The rearrangement links TRBV5-6 to TRBJ2-7, with 7 bases aligning to TRBD1. The V gene end was trimmed by 1 base and the J gene end by 2 bases; junction bases not matched to a gene: 3. This CDR3 contains 14 residues. CDR1 is SGHDT, CDR2 YYEEEE, per germline. The CDR3 coding sequence is TGTGCCAGCAGCTTGTGGGACAGAGCCTACGAGCAGTACTTC. This encodes CASSLWDRAYEQYF.

The V and J genes are TRBV19 and TRBJ1-5, with TRBD1 matching over 9 bases. The CDR3 contains 15 residues. V shed 6 bases, J shed 6 bases, and the junction held 9 bases outside the gene matches. Germline-derived CDR1 and CDR2 are LNHDA and SQIVND (reference sequence). Here the CDR3 reads CASSRQGDTSQPQHF. CDR3 bases: TGTGCCAGTAGCCGACAGGGGGATACATCTCAGCCCCAGCATTTT.

CDR3: CASSRADRMDTEAFF. DNA of the CDR3: TGTGCCAGCTCACGGGCCGACAGGATGGACACTGAAGCTTTCTTT. V gene TRBV18 combines with J gene TRBJ1-1; D is possibly TRBD1 (6 bases). Between the trimmed V and J ends, which lost 4 bases and 3 bases, there was a span of 15 bases. This CDR3 spans 15 amino acids. Germline-derived CDR1 and CDR2 are KGHSH and LQKENI.

The V call is TRBV6-5, the J call TRBJ2-7; 9 bases match TRBD1. J was trimmed by 0 bases and V by 7 bases; bases with no gene match: 7. The length of the CDR3 is 15 residues. The V gene's germline CDR1 is MNHEY and CDR2 SVGAGI. CDR3 nucleotide sequence: TGTGCCAGCATGTTAGGGACAGGGTACTCCTACGAGCAGTACTTC. Translating it yields CASMLGTGYSYEQYF.

The V gene is TRBV15, the J gene TRBJ2-2; possibly TRBD1 for D (5 bases). The length of the CDR3 is 16 residues. The ends were cut back, 0 bases at V and 5 bases at J, with 13 bases in the middle. The germline gives CDR1 LNHNV, CDR2 YYDKDF (reference sequence). Here the CDR3 reads CATSRDLPGLTGELFF. For the CDR3, the DNA is TGTGCCACCAGCAGAGATCTCCCAGGGTTAACCGGGGAGCTGTTTTTT.

V gene TRBV27 combines with J gene TRBJ1-5; no firm D call. V was cut by 4 bases and J by 1 base, with 14 bases left in between. Germline loops: CDR1 MNHEY, CDR2 SMNVEV (reference sequence). This CDR3 contains 16 residues. CDR3 in amino acids: CASSSAGKPSNQPQHF. The CDR3 bases are TGTGCCAGCAGTTCCGCGGGGAAGCCAAGCAATCAGCCCCAGCATTTT.

The rearrangement joins TRBV15 to TRBJ2-7, with D perhaps TRBD2 (6 bases). With 0 bases removed from V and 0 bases from J, the gap between germline ends came to 12 bases. The CDR3 is 16 amino acids. Germline V lookup: CDR1 LNHNV, CDR2 YYDKDF (reference sequence). The CDR3 protein is CATSRDLGGSSYEQYF. The CDR3, as DNA: TGTGCCACCAGCAGAGATCTTGGGGGGAGCTCCTACGAGCAGTACTTC.

V is TRBV7-2 and J is TRBJ2-3; D gene ambiguous. This CDR3 has 15 residues. CDR1 SGHTA and CDR2 FQGNSA come from the germline V gene. Trimming removed 4 bases at V and 0 bases at J, with 11 bases between. The CDR3 loop reads CASSSSLVSTDTQYF. For the CDR3, the DNA is TGTGCCAGCAGCTCGAGCCTAGTGAGCACAGATACGCAGTATTTT. Full variable domain (missing parts from reference TRBV7-2 and TRBJ2-3): GAGVSQSPSNKVTEKGKDVELRCDPISGHTALYWYRQSLGQGLEFLIYFQGNSAPDKSGLPSDRFSAERTGGSVSTLTIQRTQQEDSAVYLCASSSSLVSTDTQYFGPGTRLTVL.

This rearrangement joins TRBV11-2 to TRBJ2-7, with 7 positions matching TRBD2. The CDR3 runs 13 residues. The germline CDR1 and CDR2 sequences are SGHAT and FQNNGV. V shed 8 bases and J 6 bases; nucleotides not matched to a gene: 10. Here the CDR3 reads CASEVSGSLEQYF. CDR3 sequence (DNA): TGTGCCAGCGAGGTTAGCGGGTCTCTCGAGCAGTACTTC.

This rearrangement joins TRBV5-1 to TRBJ2-7; D gene uncertain. The germline gives CDR1 SGHRS, CDR2 YFSETQ. The V and J ends lost 3 bases and 3 bases respectively, with 13 bases between them. CDR3 length: 14 residues. The CDR3 loop is CASSSDLTGYEQYF. Here the CDR3 DNA reads TGCGCCAGCAGCTCCGACCTGACGGGCTACGAGCAGTACTTC.

This CDR3 reads CASNRRVWDQPQHF. The CDR3 DNA reads as TGTGCCAGCAATCGCAGGGTGTGGGATCAGCCCCAGCATTTT. The V call is TRBV28, the J call TRBJ1-5; the D gene is possibly TRBD1 (5 bases). There are 14 residues in the CDR3. Trimming took off 7 bases at V and 5 bases at J, with 15 bases between the two ends. Germline CDR1 is MDHEN and CDR2 is SYDVKM.

V and J are TRBV28 and TRBJ1-3, with D perhaps TRBD1 (5 bases). V lost 4 bases, J lost 8 bases, and 15 bases lay in between. Per germline, CDR1 MDHEN and CDR2 SYDVKM. The CDR3 has 14 amino acids. CDR3 in DNA: TGTGCCAGCAGTTACCCCCAGGGTTTGGACACCATATATTTT. Its translation is CASSYPQGLDTIYF.

The V gene is TRBV6-1, the J gene TRBJ2-1, with D possibly matching TRBD1 (6 bases). The V gene's germline CDR1 is MNHNS and CDR2 SASEGT. The CDR3 contains 14 residues. V was clipped by 6 bases and J by 8 bases, with 17 bases between them. Here the CDR3 reads CASRLQGVRDEQFF. The CDR3 DNA reads as TGTGCCAGCAGGCTACAGGGCGTTAGGGATGAGCAGTTCTTC.